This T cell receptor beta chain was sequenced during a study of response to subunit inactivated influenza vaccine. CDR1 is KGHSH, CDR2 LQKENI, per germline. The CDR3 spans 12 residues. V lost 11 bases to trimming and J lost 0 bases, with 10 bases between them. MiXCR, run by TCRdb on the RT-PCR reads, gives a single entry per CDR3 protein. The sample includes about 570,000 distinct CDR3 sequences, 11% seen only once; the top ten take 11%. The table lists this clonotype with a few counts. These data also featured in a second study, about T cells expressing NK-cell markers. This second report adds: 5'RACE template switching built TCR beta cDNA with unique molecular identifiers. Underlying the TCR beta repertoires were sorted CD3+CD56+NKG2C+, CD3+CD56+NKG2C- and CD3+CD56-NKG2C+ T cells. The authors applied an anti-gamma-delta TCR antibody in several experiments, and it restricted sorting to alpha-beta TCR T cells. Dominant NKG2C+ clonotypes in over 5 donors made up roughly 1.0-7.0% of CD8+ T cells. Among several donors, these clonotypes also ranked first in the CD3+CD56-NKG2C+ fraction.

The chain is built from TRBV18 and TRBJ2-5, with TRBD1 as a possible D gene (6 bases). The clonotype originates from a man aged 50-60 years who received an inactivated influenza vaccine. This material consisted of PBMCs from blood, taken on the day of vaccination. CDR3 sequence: CAYRQDQETQYF. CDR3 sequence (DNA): TGTGCCTACAGACAGGACCAAGAGACCCAGTACTTC.